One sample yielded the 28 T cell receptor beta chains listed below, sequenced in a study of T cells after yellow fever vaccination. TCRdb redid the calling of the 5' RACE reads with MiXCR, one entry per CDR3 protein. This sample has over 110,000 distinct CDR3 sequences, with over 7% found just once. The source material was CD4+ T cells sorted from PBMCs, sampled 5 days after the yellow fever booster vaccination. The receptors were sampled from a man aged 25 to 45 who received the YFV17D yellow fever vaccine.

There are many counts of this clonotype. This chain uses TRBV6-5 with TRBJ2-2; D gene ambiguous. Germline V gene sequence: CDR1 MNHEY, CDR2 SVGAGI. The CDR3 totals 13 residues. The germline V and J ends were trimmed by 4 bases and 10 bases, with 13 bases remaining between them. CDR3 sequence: CASSSTRLAELFF. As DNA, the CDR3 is TGTGCCAGCAGTTCCACTCGTTTAGCGGAGCTGTTTTTT.

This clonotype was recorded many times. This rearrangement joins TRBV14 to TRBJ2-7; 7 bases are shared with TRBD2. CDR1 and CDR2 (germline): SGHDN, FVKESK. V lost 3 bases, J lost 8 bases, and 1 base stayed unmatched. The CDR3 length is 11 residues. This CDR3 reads CASSQREKQYF. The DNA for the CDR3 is TGTGCCAGCAGCCAGCGGGAGAAGCAGTACTTC.

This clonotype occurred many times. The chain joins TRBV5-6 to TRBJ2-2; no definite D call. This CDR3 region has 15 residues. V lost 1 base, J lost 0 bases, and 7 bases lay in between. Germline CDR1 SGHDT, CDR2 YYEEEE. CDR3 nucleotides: TGTGCCAGCAGCTTGAGTGGAACGAACACCGGGGAGCTGTTTTTT. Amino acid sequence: CASSLSGTNTGELFF.

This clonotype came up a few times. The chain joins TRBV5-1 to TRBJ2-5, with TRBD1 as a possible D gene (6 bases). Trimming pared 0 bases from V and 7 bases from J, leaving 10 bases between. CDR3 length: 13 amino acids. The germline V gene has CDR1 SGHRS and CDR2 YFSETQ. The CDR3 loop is CASSLDRARTQYF. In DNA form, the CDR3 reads TGCGCCAGCAGCTTGGACAGGGCGAGGACCCAGTACTTC.

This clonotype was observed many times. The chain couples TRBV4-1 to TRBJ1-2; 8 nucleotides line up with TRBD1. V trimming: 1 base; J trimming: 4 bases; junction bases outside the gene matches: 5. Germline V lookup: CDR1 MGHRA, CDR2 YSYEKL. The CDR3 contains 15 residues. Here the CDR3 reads CASSQGGQGGYGYTF. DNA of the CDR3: TGCGCCAGCAGCCAAGGCGGACAGGGCGGCTATGGCTACACCTTC.

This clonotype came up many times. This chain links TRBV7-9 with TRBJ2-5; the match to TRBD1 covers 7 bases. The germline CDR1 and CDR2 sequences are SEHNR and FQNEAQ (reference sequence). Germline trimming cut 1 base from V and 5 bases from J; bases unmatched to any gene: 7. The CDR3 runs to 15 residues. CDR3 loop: CASSLGQGMVETQYF. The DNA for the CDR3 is TGTGCCAGCAGCTTAGGACAGGGTATGGTGGAGACCCAGTACTTC. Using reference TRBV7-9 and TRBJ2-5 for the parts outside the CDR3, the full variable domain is DTGVSQNPRHKITKRGQNVTFRCDPISEHNRLYWYRQTLGQGPEFLTYFQNEAQLEKSRLLSDRFSAERPKGSFSTLEIQRTEQGDSAMYLCASSLGQGMVETQYFGPGTRLLVL.

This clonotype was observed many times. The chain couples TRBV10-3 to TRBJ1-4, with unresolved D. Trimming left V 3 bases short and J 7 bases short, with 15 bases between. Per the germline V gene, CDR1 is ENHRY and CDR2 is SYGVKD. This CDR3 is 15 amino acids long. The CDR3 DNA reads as TGTGCCATCAGTGACGATATGTATGTGGGTGAAAAACTGTTTTTT. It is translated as CAISDDMYVGEKLFF.

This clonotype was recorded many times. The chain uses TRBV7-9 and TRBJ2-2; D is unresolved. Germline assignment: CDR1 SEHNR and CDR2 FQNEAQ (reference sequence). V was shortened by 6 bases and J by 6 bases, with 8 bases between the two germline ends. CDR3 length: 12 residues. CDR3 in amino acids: CASRSSSGELFF. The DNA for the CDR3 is TGTGCCAGCAGATCCAGCTCCGGGGAGCTGTTTTTT. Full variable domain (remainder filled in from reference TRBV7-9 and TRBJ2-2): DTGVSQNPRHKITKRGQNVTFRCDPISEHNRLYWYRQTLGQGPEFLTYFQNEAQLEKSRLLSDRFSAERPKGSFSTLEIQRTEQGDSAMYLCASRSSSGELFFGEGSRLTVL.

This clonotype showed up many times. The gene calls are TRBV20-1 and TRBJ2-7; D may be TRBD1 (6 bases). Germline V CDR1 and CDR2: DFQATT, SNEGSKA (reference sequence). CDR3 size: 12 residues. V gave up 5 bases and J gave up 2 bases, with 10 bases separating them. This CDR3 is CSALQGPYEQYF. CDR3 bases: TGCAGTGCTTTACAGGGACCCTACGAGCAGTACTTC.

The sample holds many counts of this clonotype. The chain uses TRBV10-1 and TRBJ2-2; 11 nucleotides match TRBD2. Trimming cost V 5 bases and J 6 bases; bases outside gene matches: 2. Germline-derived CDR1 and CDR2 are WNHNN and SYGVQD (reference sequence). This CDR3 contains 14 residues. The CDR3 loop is CASSTSGSAGELFF. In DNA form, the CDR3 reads TGCGCCAGCAGTACTAGCGGGAGTGCCGGGGAGCTGTTTTTT.

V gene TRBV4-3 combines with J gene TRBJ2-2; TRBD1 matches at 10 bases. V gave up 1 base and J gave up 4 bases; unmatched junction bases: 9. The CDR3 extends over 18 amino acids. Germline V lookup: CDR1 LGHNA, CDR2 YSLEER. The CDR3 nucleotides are TGCGCCAGCAGCCAAGCAATGACAGGGGGCTGGGGCACCGGGGAGCTGTTTTTT. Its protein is CASSQAMTGGWGTGELFF.

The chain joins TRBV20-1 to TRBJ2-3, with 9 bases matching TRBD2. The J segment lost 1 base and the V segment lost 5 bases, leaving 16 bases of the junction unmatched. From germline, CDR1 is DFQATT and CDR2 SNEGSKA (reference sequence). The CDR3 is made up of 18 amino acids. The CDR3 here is CSASRSAGGAYRTDTQYF. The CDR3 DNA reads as TGCAGTGCTTCCCGATCGGCGGGAGGGGCATATCGCACAGATACGCAGTATTTT.

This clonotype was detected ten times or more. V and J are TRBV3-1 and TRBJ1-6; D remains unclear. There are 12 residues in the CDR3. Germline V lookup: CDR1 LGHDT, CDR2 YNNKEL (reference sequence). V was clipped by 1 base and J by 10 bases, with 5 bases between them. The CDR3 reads CASSQGVSPLHF. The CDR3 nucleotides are TGTGCCAGCAGCCAAGGGGTGTCACCCCTCCACTTT.

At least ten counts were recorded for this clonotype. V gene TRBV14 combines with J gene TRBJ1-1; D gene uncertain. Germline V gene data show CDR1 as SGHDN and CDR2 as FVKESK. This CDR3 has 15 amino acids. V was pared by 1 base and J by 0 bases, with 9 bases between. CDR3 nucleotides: TGTGCCAGCAGCCAAGTAAGGCAGATGAACACTGAAGCTTTCTTT. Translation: CASSQVRQMNTEAFF.

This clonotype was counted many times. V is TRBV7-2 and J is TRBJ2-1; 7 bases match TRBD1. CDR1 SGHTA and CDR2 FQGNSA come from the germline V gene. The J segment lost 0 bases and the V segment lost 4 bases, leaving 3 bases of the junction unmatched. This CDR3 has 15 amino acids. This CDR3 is CASSSSGGSYNEQFF. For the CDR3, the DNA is TGTGCCAGCAGCTCCTCAGGGGGCTCCTACAATGAGCAGTTCTTC.

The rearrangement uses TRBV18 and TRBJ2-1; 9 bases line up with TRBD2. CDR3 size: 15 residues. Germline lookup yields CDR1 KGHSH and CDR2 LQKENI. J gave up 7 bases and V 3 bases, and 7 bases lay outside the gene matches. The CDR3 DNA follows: TGTGCCAGCTCACCTTCTAGCGGGATGAATAATGAGCAGTTCTTC. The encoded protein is CASSPSSGMNNEQFF.

This CDR3 is CASSLSENNEQFF. In nucleotides, the CDR3 is TGTGCCAGCAGTTTGAGTGAAAACAATGAGCAGTTCTTC. The V call is TRBV12-3 or TRBV12-4, the J call TRBJ2-1; D call uncertain. V lost 3 bases and J lost 5, with 8 bases in between. The CDR3 length is 13 residues.

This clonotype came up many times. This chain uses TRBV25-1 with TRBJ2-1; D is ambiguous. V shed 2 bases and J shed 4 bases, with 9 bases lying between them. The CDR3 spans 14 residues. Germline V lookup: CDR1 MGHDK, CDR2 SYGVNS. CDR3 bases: TGTGCCAGCAGTGAAACTAAATTTTACAATGAGCAGTTCTTC. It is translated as CASSETKFYNEQFF.

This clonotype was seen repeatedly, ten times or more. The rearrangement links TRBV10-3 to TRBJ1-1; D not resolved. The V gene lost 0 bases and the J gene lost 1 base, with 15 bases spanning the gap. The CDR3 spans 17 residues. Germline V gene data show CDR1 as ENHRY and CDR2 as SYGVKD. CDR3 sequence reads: CAISESIVPDPNTEAFF. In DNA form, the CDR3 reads TGTGCCATCAGTGAGTCGATAGTCCCAGACCCGAACACTGAAGCTTTCTTT.

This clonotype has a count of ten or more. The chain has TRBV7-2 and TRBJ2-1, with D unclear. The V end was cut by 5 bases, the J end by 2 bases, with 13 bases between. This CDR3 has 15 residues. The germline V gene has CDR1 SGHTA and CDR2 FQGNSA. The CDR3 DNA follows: TGTGCCAGCAGCCCCGGGTATGGGACCTACAATGAGCAGTTCTTC. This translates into CASSPGYGTYNEQFF.

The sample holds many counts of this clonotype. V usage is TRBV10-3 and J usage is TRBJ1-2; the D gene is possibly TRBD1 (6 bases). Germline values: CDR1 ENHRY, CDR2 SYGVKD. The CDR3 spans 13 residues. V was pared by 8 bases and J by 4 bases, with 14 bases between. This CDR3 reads CAIRGGGTYGYTF. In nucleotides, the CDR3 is TGTGCCATCCGCGGAGGGGGGACCTATGGCTACACCTTC.

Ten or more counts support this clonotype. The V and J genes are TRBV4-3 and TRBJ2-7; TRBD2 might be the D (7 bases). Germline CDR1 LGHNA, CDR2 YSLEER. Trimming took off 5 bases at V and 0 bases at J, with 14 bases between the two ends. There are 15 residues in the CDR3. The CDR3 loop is CASSWGGRSSYEQYF. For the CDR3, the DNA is TGCGCCAGCAGCTGGGGGGGGCGGAGCTCCTACGAGCAGTACTTC.

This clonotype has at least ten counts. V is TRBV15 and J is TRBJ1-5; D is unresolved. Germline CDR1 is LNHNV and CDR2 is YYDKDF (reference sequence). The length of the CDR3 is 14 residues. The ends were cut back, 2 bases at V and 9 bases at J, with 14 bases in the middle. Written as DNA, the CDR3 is TGTGCCACCAGCAGACCCGATGGGTCGGGGCCCCAGCATTTT. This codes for CATSRPDGSGPQHF.

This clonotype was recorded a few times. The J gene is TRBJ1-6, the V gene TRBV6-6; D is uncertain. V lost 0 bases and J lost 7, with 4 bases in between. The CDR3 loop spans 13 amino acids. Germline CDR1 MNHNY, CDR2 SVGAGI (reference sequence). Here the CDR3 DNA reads TGTGCCAGCAGTTACTCGGGCAATTCACCCCTCCACTTT. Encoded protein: CASSYSGNSPLHF.

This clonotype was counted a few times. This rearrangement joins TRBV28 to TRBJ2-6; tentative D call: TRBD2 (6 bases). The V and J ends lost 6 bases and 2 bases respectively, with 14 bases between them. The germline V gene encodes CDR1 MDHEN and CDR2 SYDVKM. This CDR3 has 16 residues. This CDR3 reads CASRPRREAGANVLTF. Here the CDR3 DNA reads TGTGCCAGCAGGCCCCGGAGGGAGGCTGGGGCCAACGTCCTGACTTTC.

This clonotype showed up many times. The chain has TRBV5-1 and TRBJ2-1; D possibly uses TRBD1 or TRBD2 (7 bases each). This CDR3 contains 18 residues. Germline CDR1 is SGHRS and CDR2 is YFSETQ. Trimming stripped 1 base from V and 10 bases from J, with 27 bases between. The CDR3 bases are TGCGCCAGCAGCTTGACGACAGGGAATTCTTTAGCGGGCCAAGAGCAGTTCTTC. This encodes CASSLTTGNSLAGQEQFF.

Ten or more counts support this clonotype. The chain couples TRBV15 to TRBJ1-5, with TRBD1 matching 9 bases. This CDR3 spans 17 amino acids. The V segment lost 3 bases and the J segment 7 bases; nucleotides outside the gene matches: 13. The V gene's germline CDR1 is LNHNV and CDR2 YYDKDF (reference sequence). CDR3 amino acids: CATSSTGSGQGRQPQHF. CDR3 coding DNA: TGTGCCACCAGCAGTACGGGGTCGGGACAGGGCCGGCAGCCCCAGCATTTT. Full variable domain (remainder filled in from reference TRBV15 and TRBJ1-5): DAMVIQNPRYQVTQFGKPVTLSCSQTLNHNVMYWYQQKSSQAPKLLFHYYDKDFNNEADTPDNFQSRRPNTSFCFLDIRSPGLGDTAMYLCATSSTGSGQGRQPQHFGDGTRLSIL.

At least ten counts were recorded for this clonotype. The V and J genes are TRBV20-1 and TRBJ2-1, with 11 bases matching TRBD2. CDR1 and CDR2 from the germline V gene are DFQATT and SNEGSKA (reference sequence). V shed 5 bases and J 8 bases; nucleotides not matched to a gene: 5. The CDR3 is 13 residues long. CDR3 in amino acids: CSADSGRADEQFF. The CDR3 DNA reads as TGCAGTGCTGATAGCGGGAGGGCGGATGAGCAGTTCTTC.